The 10 T cell receptor beta chains in this list originate from one sample, sequenced in a study of shared clonotypes between healthy human individuals. The repertoire was sequenced with immunoSEQ multiplex PCR; TCRdb's copy has only in-frame clones and lacks some. Here the sample spans roughly 500,000 clones, 76% being singletons. The sequencing input was PBMCs. These receptors were taken from a woman aged 40 to 55 in good health. Some clones in this sample may be carry-over from other donors' samples.

This clone has a count of ten or more. Germline and junction disagree at one end, which may indicate a read error. The chain combines TRBV7-2 with TRBJ2-5; either TRBD1 or TRBD2 may supply D (5 bases each). This CDR3 spans 14 amino acids. Germline V gene sequence: CDR1 SGHTA, CDR2 FQGNSA. The CDR3 nucleotides are TGTGCCAGCAGCCCCCCAGGGTTGGGAGAGTCCCAGTACTTC. Protein product: CASSPPGLGESQYF.

This clone has more than one count but fewer than ten. The chain couples TRBV7-8 to TRBJ2-5; D may be TRBD2 (7 bases). The CDR3 is 15 amino acids. Deletions cut 4 bases from V and 5 bases from J, with 17 bases between. Germline lookup yields CDR1 SGHVS and CDR2 FQNEAQ. In nucleotides, the CDR3 is TGTGCCAGCAGCTGGGCGCGGGGGCGTGGGGAGACCCAGTACTTC. This encodes CASSWARGRGETQYF.

The genes are TRBV6-5 and TRBJ1-2, with TRBD1 matching over 8 bases. V trimming: 7 bases; J trimming: 7 bases; junction bases outside the gene matches: 8. Per the germline V gene, CDR1 is MNHEY and CDR2 is SVGAGI. The length of the CDR3 is 13 residues. In nucleotides, the CDR3 is TGTGCCAGCAATCCAGGGGGCGCCTTTGGCTACACCTTC. Its translation: CASNPGGAFGYTF.

The gene calls are TRBV7-8 and TRBJ1-1; D perhaps matches TRBD1 (5 bases). V lost 1 base, J lost 3 bases, and 12 bases lay in between. The CDR3 length is 15 residues. Germline values: CDR1 SGHVS, CDR2 FQNEAQ. The CDR3 region is CASSLEGLGHTEAFF. For the CDR3, the DNA is TGTGCCAGCAGCTTAGAGGGGCTTGGTCACACTGAAGCTTTCTTT. Based on the CDR3 plus reference TRBV7-8 and TRBJ1-1, the full variable domain is GAGVSQSPRYKVAKRGQDVALRCDPISGHVSLFWYQQALGQGPEFLTYFQNEAQLDKSGLPSDRFFAERPEGSVSTLKIQRTQQEDSAVYLCASSLEGLGHTEAFFGQGTRLTVV.

V is TRBV9 and J is TRBJ2-1; D uncertain. Trimming removed 1 base from V and 3 bases from J, with 8 bases in between. The CDR3 sequence is 14 residues long. Per the germline V gene, CDR1 is SGDLS and CDR2 is YYNGEE. Here the CDR3 reads CASSVSPGYNEQFF. CDR3 nucleotide sequence: TGTGCCAGCAGCGTAAGCCCAGGCTACAATGAGCAGTTCTTC.

J is TRBJ2-5 and V is TRBV30; 10 nucleotides align to TRBD2. V shed 1 base, J shed 7 bases, and the junction held 6 bases outside the gene matches. The germline V gene encodes CDR1 GTSNPN and CDR2 SVGIG (reference sequence). There are 14 residues in the CDR3. CDR3 bases: TGTGCCTGGAGTGAACTAGCGGGACTGGGGACCCAGTACTTC. It is translated as CAWSELAGLGTQYF.

J is TRBJ2-1 and V is TRBV2; tentatively, D is TRBD1 (5 bases). V was trimmed by 0 bases and J by 3 bases, leaving 12 bases between them. The V gene's germline CDR1 is SNHLY and CDR2 FYNNEI. The CDR3 covers 16 residues. The DNA of the CDR3 is TGTGCCAGCAGTGAAGCGGGGCCGGCCGGCTACAATGAGCAGTTCTTC. Amino acids: CASSEAGPAGYNEQFF.

This clone was counted a single time. The chain carries TRBV30 and TRBJ2-7; 7 bases line up with TRBD1. V shed 1 base and J 7 bases; nucleotides not matched to a gene: 10. CDR3 length: 14 residues. Germline CDR1 GTSNPN, CDR2 SVGIG (reference sequence). CDR3 coding DNA: TGTGCCTGGAGTGGAAACAGGGGATCGAAAGAGCAGTACTTC. As protein: CAWSGNRGSKEQYF.

This chain links TRBV5-8 with TRBJ1-1; 8 positions match TRBD1. Losses at the gene ends were 2 bases for V and 0 bases for J; bases not matched to a gene: 3. Germline loops: CDR1 SGHTS, CDR2 YDEGEE. The CDR3 has 15 residues. The CDR3 sequence: CASSFGTGLNTEAFF. The DNA for the CDR3 is TGTGCCAGCAGCTTTGGGACAGGCCTGAACACTGAAGCTTTCTTT.

The chain links TRBV18 to TRBJ2-7, with 8 bases matching TRBD2. The CDR3 runs to 17 residues. Unmatched junction bases numbered 7, after V lost 0 bases and J lost 0 bases. CDR1 is KGHSH, CDR2 LQKENI, per germline. The CDR3 reads CASSPPRLTSGSYEQYF. The CDR3 nucleotides are TGTGCCAGCTCACCACCGCGATTAACTAGCGGCTCCTACGAGCAGTACTTC.